The clone carrying this T cell receptor (beta chain) was detected only a few times. Its antigen is still unknown. A second about 7 to 11 cycle PCR used barcoded and J-beta primers. Researchers report that a template-switch adaptor with 12 random nucleotides tagged each cDNA molecule. TCRdb called the 5' RACE reads again in MiXCR, with one record for every CDR3 protein. The sample lists over 550,000 distinct CDR3 sequences, 25% to 30% occurring once. Unmatched junction bases numbered 9, after V lost 4 bases and J lost 4 bases. Per germline, CDR1 MNHEY and CDR2 SVGEGT. The CDR3 is 15 amino acids. Researchers isolated at least 6.5 million PBMCs per sample. These data are taken from a study of blood T cells in healthy people across ages. Regarding the study as a whole: Changes seen in expanded clonotypes were possibly confounded by donor CMV status left unknown. Per million T cells, TCR beta diversity dropped roughly linearly as age increased.

J is TRBJ1-2 and V is TRBV6-2 or TRBV6-3; 7 bases fit TRBD1. The receptor was derived from a woman at least 80 years old in good health. The sequenced material came from blood. The CDR3 DNA reads as TGTGCCAGCAGTTTCTCTCGACAGGGTGGCTATGGCTACACCTTC. Translating it yields CASSFSRQGGYGYTF.